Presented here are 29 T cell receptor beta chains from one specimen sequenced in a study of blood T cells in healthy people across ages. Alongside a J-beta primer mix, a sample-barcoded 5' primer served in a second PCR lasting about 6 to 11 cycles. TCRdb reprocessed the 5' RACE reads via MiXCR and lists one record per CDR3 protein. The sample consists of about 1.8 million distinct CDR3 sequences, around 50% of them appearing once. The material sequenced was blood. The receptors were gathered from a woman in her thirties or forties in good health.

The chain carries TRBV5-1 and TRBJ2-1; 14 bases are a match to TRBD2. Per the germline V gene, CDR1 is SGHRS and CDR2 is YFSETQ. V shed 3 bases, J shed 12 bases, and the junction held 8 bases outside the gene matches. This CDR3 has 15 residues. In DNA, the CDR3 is TGCGCCAGCAGCTGGAGACTAGCGGGGGGGCTTGGGCAGTTCTTC. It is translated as CASSWRLAGGLGQFF.

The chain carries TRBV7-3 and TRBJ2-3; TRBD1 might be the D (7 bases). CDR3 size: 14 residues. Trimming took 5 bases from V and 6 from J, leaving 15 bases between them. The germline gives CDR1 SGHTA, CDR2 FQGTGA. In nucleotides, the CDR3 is TGTGCCAGCAGCGACCGACAGGGAGGTGATACGCAGTATTTT. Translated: CASSDRQGGDTQYF.

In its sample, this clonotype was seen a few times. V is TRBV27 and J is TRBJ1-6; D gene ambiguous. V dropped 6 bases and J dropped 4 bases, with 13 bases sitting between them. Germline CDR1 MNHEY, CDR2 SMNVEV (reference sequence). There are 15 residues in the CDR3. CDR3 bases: TGTGCCAGCAGCGCCCTTTTAATTTATAATTCACCCCTCCACTTT. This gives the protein CASSALLIYNSPLHF.

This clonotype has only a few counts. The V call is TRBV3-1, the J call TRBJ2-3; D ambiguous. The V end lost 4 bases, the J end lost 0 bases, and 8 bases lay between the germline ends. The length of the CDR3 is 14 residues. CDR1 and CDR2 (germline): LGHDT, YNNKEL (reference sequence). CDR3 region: CASSLKTSTDTQYF. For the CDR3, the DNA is TGTGCCAGCAGCCTGAAGACTAGCACAGATACGCAGTATTTT.

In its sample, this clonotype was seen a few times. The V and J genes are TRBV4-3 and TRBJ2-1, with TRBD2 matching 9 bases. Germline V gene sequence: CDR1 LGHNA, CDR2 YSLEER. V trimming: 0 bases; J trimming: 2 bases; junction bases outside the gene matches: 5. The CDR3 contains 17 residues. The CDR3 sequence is CASSQDLGLATYNEQFF. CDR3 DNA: TGCGCCAGCAGCCAAGATCTGGGACTAGCCACCTACAATGAGCAGTTCTTC.

The CDR3 spells CASSSSLAGKAFF. Here the CDR3 DNA reads TGTGCCAGCAGCTCCTCCCTGGCGGGGAAAGCTTTCTTT. V gene TRBV7-2 combines with J gene TRBJ1-1; D ambiguous. The CDR3 length is 13 residues. V was shortened by 4 bases and J by 9 bases, with 15 bases between the two germline ends. Germline V CDR1 and CDR2: SGHTA, FQGNSA.

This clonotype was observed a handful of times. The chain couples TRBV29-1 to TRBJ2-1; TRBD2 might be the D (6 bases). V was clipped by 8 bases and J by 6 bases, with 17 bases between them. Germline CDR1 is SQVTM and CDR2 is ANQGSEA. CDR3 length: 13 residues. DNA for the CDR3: TGCAGCACCGGTGGGGACTCGACCAATGAGCAGTTCTTC. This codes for CSTGGDSTNEQFF.

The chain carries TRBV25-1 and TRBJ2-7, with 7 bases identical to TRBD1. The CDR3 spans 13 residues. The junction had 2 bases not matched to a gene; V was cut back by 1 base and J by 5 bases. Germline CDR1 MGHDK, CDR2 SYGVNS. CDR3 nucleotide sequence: TGTGCCAGCAGTGAATTTAGGGGGCACGAGCAGTACTTC. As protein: CASSEFRGHEQYF.

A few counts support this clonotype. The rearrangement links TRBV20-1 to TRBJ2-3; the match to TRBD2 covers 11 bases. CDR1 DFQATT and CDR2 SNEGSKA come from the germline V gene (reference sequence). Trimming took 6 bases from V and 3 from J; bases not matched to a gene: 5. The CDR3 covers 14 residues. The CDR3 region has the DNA TGCAGTGCGGTAGCGGGGGGGATGACAGATACGCAGTATTTT. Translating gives CSAVAGGMTDTQYF.

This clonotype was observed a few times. The CDR3 DNA reads TGTGCCAGCAGCCAACTAACTAGTTCCGCAGATACGCAGTATTTT. Residues: CASSQLTSSADTQYF. The chain joins TRBV9 to TRBJ2-3, with a tentative D call TRBD2 (5 bases). V was cut by 4 bases and J by 4 bases, with 16 bases left in between. CDR1 and CDR2 (germline): SGDLS, YYNGEE. The CDR3 loop spans 15 amino acids. The variable domain in full, completed from reference TRBV9 and TRBJ2-3, reads DSGVTQTPKHLITATGQRVTLRCSPRSGDLSVYWYQQSLDQGLQFLIQYYNGEERAKGNILERFSAQQFPDLHSELNLSSLELGDSALYFCASSQLTSSADTQYFGPGTRLTVL.

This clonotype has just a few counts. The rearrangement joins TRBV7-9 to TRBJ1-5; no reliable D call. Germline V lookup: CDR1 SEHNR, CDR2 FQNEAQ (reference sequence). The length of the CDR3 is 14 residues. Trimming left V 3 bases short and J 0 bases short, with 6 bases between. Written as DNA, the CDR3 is TGTGCCAGCAGCTTCCAGGATAGCAATCAGCCCCAGCATTTT. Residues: CASSFQDSNQPQHF. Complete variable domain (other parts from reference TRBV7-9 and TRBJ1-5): DTGVSQNPRHKITKRGQNVTFRCDPISEHNRLYWYRQTLGQGPEFLTYFQNEAQLEKSRLLSDRFSAERPKGSFSTLEIQRTEQGDSAMYLCASSFQDSNQPQHFGDGTRLSIL.

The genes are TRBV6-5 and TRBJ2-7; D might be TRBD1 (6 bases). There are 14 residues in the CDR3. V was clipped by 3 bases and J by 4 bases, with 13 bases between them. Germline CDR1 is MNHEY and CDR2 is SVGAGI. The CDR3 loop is CASSYRGSGYEQYF. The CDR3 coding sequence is TGTGCCAGCAGTTATAGGGGGTCGGGGTACGAGCAGTACTTC.

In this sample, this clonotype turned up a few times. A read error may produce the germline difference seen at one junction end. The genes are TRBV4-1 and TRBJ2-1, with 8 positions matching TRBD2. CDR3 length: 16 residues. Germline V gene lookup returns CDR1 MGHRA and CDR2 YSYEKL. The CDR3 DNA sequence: TGCGCCAGCAGCCAAGATTTCGGACTAGCCTACGATGAGCAGTTCTTC. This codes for CASSQDFGLAYDEQFF.

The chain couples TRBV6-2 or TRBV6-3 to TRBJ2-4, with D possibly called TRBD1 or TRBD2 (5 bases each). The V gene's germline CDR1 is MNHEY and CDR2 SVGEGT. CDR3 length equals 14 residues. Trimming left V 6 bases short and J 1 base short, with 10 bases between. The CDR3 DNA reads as TGTGCCAGCAGGACGGGACGGGCCAAAAACATTCAGTACTTC. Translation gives CASRTGRAKNIQYF.

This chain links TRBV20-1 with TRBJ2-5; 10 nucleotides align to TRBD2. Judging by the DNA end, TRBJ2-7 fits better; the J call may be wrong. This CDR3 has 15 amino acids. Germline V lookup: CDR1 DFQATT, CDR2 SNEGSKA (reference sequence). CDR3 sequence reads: CSAGEALAGGLEQYF. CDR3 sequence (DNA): TGCAGTGCTGGGGAAGCCTTAGCGGGGGGACTCGAGCAGTACTTC.

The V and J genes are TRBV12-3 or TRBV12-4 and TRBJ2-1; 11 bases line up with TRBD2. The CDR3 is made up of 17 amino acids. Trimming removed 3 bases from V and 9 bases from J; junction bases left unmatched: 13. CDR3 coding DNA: TGTGCCAGCAGTTTGTTTAGCGGGGGGGTTCTAATTAGTGAGCAGTTCTTC. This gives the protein CASSLFSGGVLISEQFF.

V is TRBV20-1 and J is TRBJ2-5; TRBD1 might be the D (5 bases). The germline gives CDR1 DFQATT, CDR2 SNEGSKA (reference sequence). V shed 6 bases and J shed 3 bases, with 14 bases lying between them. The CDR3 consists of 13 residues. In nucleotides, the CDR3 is TGCAGTGCGAGCTGGGGCCGGGAAGAGACCCAGTACTTC. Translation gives CSASWGREETQYF.

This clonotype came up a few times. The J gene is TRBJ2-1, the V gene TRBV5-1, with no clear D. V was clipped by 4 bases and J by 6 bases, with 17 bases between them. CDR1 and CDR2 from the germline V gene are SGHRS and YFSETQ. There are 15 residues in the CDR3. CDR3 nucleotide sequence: TGCGCCAGCAGCCCCAACCAGACCCCTTCCAATGAGCAGTTCTTC. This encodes CASSPNQTPSNEQFF.

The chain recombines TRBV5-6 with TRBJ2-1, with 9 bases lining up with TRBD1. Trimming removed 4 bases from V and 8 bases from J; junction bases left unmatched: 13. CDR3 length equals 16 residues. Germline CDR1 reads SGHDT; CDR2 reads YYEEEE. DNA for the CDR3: TGTGCCAGCAGCCCCGATGAAGAGGGGACAGGGCATGAGCAGTTCTTC. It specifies CASSPDEEGTGHEQFF.

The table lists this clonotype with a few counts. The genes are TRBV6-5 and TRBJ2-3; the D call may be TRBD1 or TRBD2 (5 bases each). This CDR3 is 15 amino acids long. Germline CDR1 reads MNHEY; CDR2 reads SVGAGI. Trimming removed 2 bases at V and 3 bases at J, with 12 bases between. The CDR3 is CASSYRGPGTDTQYF. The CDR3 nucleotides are TGTGCCAGCAGTTACCGGGGACCCGGGACAGATACGCAGTATTTT.

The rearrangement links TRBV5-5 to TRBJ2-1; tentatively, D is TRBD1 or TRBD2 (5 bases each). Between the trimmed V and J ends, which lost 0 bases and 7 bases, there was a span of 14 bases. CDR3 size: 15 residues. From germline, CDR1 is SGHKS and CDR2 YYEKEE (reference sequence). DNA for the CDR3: TGTGCCAGCAGCTTGGTGGACCAGGGACGGAATGAGCAGTTCTTC. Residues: CASSLVDQGRNEQFF.

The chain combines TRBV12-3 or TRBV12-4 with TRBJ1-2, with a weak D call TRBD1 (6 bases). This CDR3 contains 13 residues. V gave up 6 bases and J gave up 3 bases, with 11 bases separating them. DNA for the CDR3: TGTGCCAGCAGCCCGGGACACTACTATGGCTACACCTTC. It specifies CASSPGHYYGYTF.

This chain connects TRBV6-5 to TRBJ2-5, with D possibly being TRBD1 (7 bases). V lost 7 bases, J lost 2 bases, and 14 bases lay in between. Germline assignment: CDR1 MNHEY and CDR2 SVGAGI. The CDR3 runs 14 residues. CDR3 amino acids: CASIRGAGQETQYF. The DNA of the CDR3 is TGTGCCAGCATCAGGGGGGCTGGACAAGAGACCCAGTACTTC.

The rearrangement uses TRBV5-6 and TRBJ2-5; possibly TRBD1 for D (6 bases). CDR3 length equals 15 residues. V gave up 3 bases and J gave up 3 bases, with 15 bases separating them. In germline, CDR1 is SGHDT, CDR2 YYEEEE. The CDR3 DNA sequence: TGTGCCAGCAGCTGGACAGTCCGGGAAGAAGAGACCCAGTACTTC. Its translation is CASSWTVREEETQYF.

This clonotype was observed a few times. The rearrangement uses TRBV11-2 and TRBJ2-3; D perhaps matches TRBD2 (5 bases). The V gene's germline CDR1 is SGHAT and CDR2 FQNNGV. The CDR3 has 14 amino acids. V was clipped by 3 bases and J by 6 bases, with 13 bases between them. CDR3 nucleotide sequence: TGTGCCAGCAGCTTGATTAGCGATAGGGATACGCAGTATTTT. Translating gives CASSLISDRDTQYF.

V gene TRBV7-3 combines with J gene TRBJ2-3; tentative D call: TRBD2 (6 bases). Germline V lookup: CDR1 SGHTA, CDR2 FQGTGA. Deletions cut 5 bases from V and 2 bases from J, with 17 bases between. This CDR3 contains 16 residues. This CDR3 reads CASSLYYGGITDTQYF. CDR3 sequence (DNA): TGTGCCAGCAGCCTCTACTACGGGGGAATCACAGATACGCAGTATTTT.

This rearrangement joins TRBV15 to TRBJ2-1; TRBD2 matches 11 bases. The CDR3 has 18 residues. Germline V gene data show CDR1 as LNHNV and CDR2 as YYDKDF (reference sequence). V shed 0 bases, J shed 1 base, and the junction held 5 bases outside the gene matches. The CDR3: CATSRDLASGGSYNEQFF. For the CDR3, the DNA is TGTGCCACCAGCAGAGATCTGGCTAGCGGGGGGTCCTACAATGAGCAGTTCTTC.

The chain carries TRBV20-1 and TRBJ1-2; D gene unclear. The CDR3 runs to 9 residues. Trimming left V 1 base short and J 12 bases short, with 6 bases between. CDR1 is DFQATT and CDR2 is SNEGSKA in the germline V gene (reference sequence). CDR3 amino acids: CSARGLNTF. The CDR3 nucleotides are TGCAGTGCTAGAGGACTGAACACCTTC.

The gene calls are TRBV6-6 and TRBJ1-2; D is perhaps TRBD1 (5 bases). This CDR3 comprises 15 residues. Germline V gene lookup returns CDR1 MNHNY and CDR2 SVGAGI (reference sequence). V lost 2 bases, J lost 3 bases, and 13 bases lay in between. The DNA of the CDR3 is TGTGCCAGCAGTTACGACCTGGGGGGTGACTATGGCTACACCTTC. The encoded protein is CASSYDLGGDYGYTF.